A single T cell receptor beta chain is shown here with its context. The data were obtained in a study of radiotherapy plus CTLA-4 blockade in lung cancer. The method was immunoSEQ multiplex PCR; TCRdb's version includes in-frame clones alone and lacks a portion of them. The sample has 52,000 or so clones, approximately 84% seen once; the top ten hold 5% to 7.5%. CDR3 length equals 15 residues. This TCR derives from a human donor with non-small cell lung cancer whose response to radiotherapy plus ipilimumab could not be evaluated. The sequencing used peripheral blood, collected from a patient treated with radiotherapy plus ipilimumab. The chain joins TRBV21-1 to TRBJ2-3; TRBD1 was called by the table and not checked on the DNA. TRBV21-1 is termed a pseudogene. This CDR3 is CASSFQDRRSDTQYF. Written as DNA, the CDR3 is TGTGCCAGCAGCTTCCAGGACAGACGGTCAGATACGCAGTATTTT.